This T cell receptor (beta chain) was sequenced during a study of CD8 T cells in ankylosing spondylitis. Quantitative 5'-RACE with molecular barcodes was used to make the TCR beta libraries. TCRdb passed the 5' RACE reads through MiXCR, listing each CDR3 protein once. The table has some 200,000 distinct CDR3 sequences, under 30% seen once. Whole-study findings and limits: Disease-linked clones had a CD8+ phenotype and relatively low frequency in peripheral blood. The study identified a TCR beta motif of eight highly homologous variants that appeared characteristic of ankylosing spondylitis blood. Clones tied to disease were said to be significantly enriched in matched ankylosing spondylitis synovial fluid.

Of note for this clonotype: As yet, its antigen is unknown.

V shed 4 bases, J shed 1 base, and the junction held 16 bases outside the gene matches. The germline V gene has CDR1 SGHRS and CDR2 YFSETQ. CDR3 length: 18 amino acids. This clonotype was sampled from a male donor with ankylosing spondylitis or in good health (not recorded which). V is TRBV5-1 and J is TRBJ1-1; 7 bases map to TRBD1. Sequencing used blood, either unsorted or a sorted T cell fraction (not recorded which). CDR3 sequence: CASSRQITAGQKNTEAFF. The CDR3 DNA reads as TGCGCCAGCAGCCGTCAAATTACAGCGGGACAGAAGAACACTGAAGCTTTCTTT.